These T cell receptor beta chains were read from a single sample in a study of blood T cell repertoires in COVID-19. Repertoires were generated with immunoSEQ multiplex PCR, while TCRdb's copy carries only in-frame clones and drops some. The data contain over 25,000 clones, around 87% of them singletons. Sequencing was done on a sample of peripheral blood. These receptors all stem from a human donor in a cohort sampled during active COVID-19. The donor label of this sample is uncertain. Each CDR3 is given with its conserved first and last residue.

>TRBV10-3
CAINPRGESGNTIYF
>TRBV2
CASSRDRVGVGANVLTF
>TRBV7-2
CASSLVAGFSTDTQYF
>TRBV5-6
CASSRDRPYNEQFF
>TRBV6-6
CASSYEGGVGNTIYF
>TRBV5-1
CASSLTGGAYEQYF
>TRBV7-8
CASSLDSVTGELFF
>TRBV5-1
CASSFLTKVVAGAGETQYF
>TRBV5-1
CASSLAPGQGITGELFF
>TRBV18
CASSPSAPTNYQPQHF
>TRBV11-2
CASSLESAGGHGYTF
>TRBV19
CASTEVRRTNEKLFF
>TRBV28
CASSFSGAGSHEQYF
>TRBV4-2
CASSQGGGGQETQYF
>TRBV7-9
CASSQNLYEQYF
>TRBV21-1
CASSKGCGTKSNEQFF
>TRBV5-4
CASSSRGGTRSSTDTQYF
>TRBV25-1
CASSDFGTDTQYF
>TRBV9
CASSVGGVATNEKLFF
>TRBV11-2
CASRDRGPTGELFF
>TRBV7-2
CASSLWNAGGHYNEQFF
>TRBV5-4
CASSLDRARNYGYTF
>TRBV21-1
CASSTSDRGPEPSSYEQYF
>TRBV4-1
CASSQRGLDEKLFF
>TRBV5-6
CASSFSGWGSGGNEQFF
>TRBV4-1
CASSPTGKGNQPQHF
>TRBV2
CASRQDRGNQPQHF
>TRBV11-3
CASSKQGPRDTQYF
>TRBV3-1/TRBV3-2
CASSQAGGGETQYF
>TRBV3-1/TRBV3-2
CASSQATGVYEQYF
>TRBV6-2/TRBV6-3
CASSLPGQGAKEQYF
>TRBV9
CASTVGPGSYEQYF
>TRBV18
CASSPTSVTKETQYF
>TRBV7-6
CASSFKQQYQETQYF
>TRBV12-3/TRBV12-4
CASSSDSHTEAFF
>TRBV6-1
CASSEDRAFNQPQHF
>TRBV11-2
CASSPGLASGEQYF
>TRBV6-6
CASTPGGGDSYEQYF
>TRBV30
CAWSPRGDISNQPQHF
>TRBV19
CASSIRGPPSTGELFF
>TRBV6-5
CASSAGQHNEKLFF
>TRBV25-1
CASSELRDNTGELFF
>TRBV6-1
CASREDKNTEAFF
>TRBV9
CASSVREKANTGELFF
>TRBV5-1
CASSAGSSYEQYF
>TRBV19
CASTGAGRVADTQYF
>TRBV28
CASSLQGPNGYTF
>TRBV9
CASSAGATGENSPLHF
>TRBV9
CASSLRDRGSYEQYF
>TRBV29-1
CSVGLSSNTGELFF
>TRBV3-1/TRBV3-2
CASSQQRTDSNTEAFF
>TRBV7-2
CASSLRYEQYF
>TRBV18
CASSQRQGSNQPQHF
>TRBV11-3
CASSLYSTGSGTGELFF
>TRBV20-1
CSVGTHNEQFF
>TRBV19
CASSIGDSSSPQHF
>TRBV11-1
CASSSQGEEAFF